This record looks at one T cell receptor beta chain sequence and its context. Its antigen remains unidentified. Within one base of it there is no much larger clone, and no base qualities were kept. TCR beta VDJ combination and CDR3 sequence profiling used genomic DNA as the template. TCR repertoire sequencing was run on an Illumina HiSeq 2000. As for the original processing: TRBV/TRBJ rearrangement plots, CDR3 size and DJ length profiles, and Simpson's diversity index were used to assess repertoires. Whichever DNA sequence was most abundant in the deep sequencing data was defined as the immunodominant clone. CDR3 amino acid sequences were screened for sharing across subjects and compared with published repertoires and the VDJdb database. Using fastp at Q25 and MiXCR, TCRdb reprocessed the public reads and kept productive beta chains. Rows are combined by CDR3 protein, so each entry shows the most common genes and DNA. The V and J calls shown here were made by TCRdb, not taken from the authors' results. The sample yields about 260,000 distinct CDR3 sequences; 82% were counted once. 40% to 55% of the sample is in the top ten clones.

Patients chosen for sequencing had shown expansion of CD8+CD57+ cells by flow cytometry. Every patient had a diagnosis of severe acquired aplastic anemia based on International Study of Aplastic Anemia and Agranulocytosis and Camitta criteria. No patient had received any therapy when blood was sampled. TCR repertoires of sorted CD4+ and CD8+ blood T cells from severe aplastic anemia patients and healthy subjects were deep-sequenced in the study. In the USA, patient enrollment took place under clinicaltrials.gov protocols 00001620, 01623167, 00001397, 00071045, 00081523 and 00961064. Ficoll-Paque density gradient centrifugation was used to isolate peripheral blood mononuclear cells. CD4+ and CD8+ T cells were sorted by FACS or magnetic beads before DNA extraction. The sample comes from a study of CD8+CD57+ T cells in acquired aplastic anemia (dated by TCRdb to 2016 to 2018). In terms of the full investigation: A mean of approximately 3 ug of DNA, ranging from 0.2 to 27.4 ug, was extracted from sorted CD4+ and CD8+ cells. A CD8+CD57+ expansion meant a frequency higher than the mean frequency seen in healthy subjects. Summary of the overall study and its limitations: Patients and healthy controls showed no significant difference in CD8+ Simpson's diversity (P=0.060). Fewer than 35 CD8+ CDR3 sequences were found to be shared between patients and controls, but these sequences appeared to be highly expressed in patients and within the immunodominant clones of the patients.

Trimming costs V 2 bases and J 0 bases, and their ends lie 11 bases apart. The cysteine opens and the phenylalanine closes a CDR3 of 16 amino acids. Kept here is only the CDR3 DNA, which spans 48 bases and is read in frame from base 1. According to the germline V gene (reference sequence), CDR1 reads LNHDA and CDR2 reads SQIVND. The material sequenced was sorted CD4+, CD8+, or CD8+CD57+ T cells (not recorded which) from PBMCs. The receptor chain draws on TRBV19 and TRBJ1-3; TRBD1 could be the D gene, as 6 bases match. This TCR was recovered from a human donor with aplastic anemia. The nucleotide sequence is TGTGCCAGTAGTATACAAGGACAGAGCTCTGGAAACACCATATATTTT. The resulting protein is CASSIQGQSSGNTIYF.